This T cell receptor beta chain was sequenced during a study of technical replicates of blood from four donors. The method was immunoSEQ multiplex PCR; TCRdb's version includes in-frame clones alone and lacks a portion of them. In the table there are around 84,000 clones, around 90% of which are singletons. The germline V and J ends were trimmed by 0 bases and 7 bases, with 7 bases remaining between them. The CDR3 has 13 residues. Germline V gene sequence: CDR1 SGHAT, CDR2 FQNNGV. This chain connects TRBV11-2 to TRBJ2-1; no firm D call. The clonotype comes from a human donor in good health. The sample was T cells isolated from PBMCs. This CDR3 is CASSLDGLNEQFF. The CDR3, as DNA: TGTGCCAGCAGCTTAGACGGTCTAAATGAGCAGTTCTTC. Based on the CDR3 plus reference TRBV11-2 and TRBJ2-1, the full variable domain is EAGVAQSPRYKIIEKRQSVAFWCNPISGHATLYWYQQILGQGPKLLIQFQNNGVVDDSQLPKDRFSAERLKGVDSTLKIQPAKLEDSAVYLCASSLDGLNEQFFGPGTRLTVL.